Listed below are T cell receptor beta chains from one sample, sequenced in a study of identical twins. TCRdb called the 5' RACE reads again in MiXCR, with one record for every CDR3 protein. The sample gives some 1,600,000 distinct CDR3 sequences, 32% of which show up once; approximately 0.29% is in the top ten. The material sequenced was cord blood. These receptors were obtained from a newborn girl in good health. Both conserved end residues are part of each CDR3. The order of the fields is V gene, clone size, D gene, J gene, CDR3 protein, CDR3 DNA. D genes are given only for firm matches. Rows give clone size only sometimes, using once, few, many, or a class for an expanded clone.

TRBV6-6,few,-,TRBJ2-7,CASSYSKAVLAEQYF,TGTGCCAGCAGTTACTCTAAGGCCGTCCTTGCCGAGCAGTACTTC
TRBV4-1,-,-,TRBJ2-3,CASSQRGRDTQYF,TGCGCCAGCAGCCAACGGGGGCGAGATACGCAGTATTTT
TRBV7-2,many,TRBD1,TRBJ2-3,CASSRDRGLDTQYF,TGTGCCAGCAGCAGGGACAGGGGCTTAGATACGCAGTATTTT
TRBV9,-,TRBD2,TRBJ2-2,CASSPHMPVASGRKRELFF,TGTGCCAGCAGCCCACATATGCCCGTGGCTAGCGGGAGAAAGCGGGAGCTGTTTTTT
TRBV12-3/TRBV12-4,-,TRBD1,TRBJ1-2,CASSLRQGTIYGYTF,TGTGCCAGCAGTCTAAGACAGGGGACTATCTATGGCTACACCTTC
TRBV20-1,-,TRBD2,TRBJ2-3,CSARGEVAGGPYTQYF,TGCAGTGCTAGAGGGGAAGTAGCGGGGGGGCCATATACGCAGTATTTT
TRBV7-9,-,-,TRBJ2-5,CASSPRSTVQETQYF,TGTGCCAGCAGCCCTAGATCGACGGTCCAAGAGACCCAGTACTTC
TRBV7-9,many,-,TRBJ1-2,CASSLKRNYGYTF,TGTGCCAGCAGCTTAAAGCGGAACTATGGCTACACCTTC
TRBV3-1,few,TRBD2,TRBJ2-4,CASSHPSSGPKNIQYF,TGTGCCAGCAGCCACCCTTCTAGCGGGCCTAAAAACATTCAGTACTTC
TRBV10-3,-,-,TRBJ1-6,CAISESNSNSPLHF,TGTGCCATCAGTGAGTCGAACAGTAATTCACCCCTCCACTTT
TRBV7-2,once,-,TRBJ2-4,CASSLSTQSGAYF,TGTGCCAGCAGCTTAAGTACGCAGAGCGGTGCGTACTTC
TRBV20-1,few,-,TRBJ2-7,CSAGRDSLYEQYF,TGCAGTGCTGGCCGGGACTCCCTATACGAGCAGTACTTC
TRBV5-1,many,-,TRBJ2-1,CASSLAGLGEQFF,TGCGCCAGCAGCTTGGCCGGACTTGGGGAGCAGTTCTTC
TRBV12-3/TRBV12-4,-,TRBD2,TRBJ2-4,CASSFEREWAKNIQYF,TGTGCCAGCAGCTTCGAGCGGGAGTGGGCCAAAAACATTCAGTACTTC
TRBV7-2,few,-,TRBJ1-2,CASSSRQVDGYTF,TGTGCCAGCAGCTCCCGACAAGTGGATGGCTACACCTTC
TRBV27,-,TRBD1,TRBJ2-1,CASKNDREGYNERYF,TGTGCCAGCAAAAACGACAGGGAAGGCTACAATGAGCGGTACTTC
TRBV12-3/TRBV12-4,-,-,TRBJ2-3,CASRYQGLTDTQYF,TGTGCCAGCAGATATCAGGGCCTCACAGATACGCAGTATTTT
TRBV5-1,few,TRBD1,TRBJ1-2,CASSPDRDYYGYTF,TGCGCCAGCAGCCCTGACAGGGATTACTATGGCTACACCTTC
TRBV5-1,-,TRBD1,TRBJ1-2,CASSLGTGGTTNYGYTF,TGCGCCAGCAGCTTGGGGACAGGGGGAACTACTAACTATGGCTACACCTTC
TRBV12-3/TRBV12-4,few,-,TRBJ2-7,CASSLRVKQYF,TGTGCCAGCAGTTTAAGGGTCAAGCAGTACTTC
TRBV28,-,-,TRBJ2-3,CVSSLGSNTDTQYF,TGTGTCAGCAGTTTAGGCAGCAACACAGATACGCAGTATTTT
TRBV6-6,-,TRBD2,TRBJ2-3,CASTKREWGTDTQYF,TGTGCCAGTACCAAGCGGGAGTGGGGCACAGATACGCAGTATTTT
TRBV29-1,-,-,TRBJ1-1,CSVEAAVDLWVSTEAFF,TGCAGCGTTGAAGCCGCCGTCGACTTGTGGGTTTCCACTGAAGCTTTCTTT